Detailed here is one T cell receptor (beta chain). The antigen this receptor binds is unknown. No much larger clone exists at a distance of one base, and base qualities are not known. This specimen comes from a study of T cell responses to AZD1222 COVID-19 vaccine (dated by TCRdb to 2020 to 2023). Notes on the research overall: Because spike-specific TCR depth and breadth did not differ between the two schedules, AZD1222 recipients who got a second dose at roughly 4 weeks were pooled with those who got a second dose at roughly 12 weeks. TCR sequencing covered more than 230 trial participants: 207 given two doses of AZD1222 and 26 given two doses of MenACWY control vaccine. Trial participants were enrolled by age into 18-55, 56-69 and 70-plus year subgroups, with approximately 160, 26 and 62 TCR-sequenced participants respectively. Study-wide conclusions, independent of this receptor: Conclusions about previously exposed vaccinees were limited because only a handful of AZD1222 recipients were SARS-CoV-2 seropositive at baseline. Participants were mostly white British, with more females than males. The authors suggested clonal diversity may have been underestimated. Nearly half of unique spike-specific TCRs reportedly recognized epitopes outside regions mutated in the B.1.351 and B.1.1.7 variants. After two AZD1222 doses, both the breadth and the depth of spike-specific TCRs were significantly higher than at day 0 and than in MenACWY recipients. Because no day 14 peak-response samples were available, repertoires were characterized only after the peak T cell response. The whole spike protein was spanned by vaccine-associated CD4 TCRs, and dominant responses were seen in regions 160-218 and 743-854. The 56-69-year group was small, and its depth increase did not reach significance, likely because of low power.

As encoded in the germline V gene, CDR1 is SGHVS while CDR2 is FQNEAQ. V drops 4 bases and J drops 4 bases, leaving 13 bases in between. From the cysteine up to the phenylalanine, the CDR3 has a length of 14 residues. Only the CDR3 DNA stays, 42 bases, in frame from base 1. The time point label, read with the paper, signifies: baseline before first vaccination. The vaccinee samples were drawn from two UK trials, COV001 and COV002, one of which was a single-blind randomized controlled phase 2/3 trial testing AZD1222 (ChAdOx1 nCoV-19) in healthy adults. Trial participant PBMC samples were collected at day 0 and day 28 after the second dose for TCRbeta chain sequencing. The CDR3 regions of human TCRbeta chains were analyzed by immunosequencing. The original methods were these. TCRs in the repertoires were matched against a reference library of SARS-CoV-2-specific TCRs that had been generated with the MIRA antigen-specificity platform. Breadth was defined as the fraction of unique TCRs that were SARS-CoV-2-associated. Depth was defined as the fraction of total T cells that were SARS-CoV-2-associated. Using the MIRA data, each spike-specific TCR was mapped to the spike region that the TCR reacts to and placed in a CD4 or CD8 class. Log10-transformed breadth and depth values were compared by one-way ANOVA with Sidak's multiple comparisons tests. TCRdb limited this immuneACCESS table to in-frame rearrangements with V and J called. A share of clones is missing; checked studies link under half to unresolved V genes, and the rest is unexplained. D and trimming come from the DNA, and the V and J calls and clone size come from that table. For this sample there are around 94,000 clones; around nine tenths appear just once. Together, the top ten hold under 25% of the sample.

The sequence derives from an adult in good health. Here the sequenced sample was peripheral blood, taken on day 0 of AZD1222 vaccination. The receptor chain draws on TRBV7-8 and TRBJ1-2; there is no confident call for the D gene. The DNA sequence is as follows: TGTGCCAGCAGCTCTGACGTCAAGAGCTATGGCTACACCTTC. Its protein is CASSSDVKSYGYTF. The full variable domain, completed from the reference TRBV7-8 and TRBJ1-2 proteins outside the CDR3, reads GAGVSQSPRYKVAKRGQDVALRCDPISGHVSLFWYQQALGQGPEFLTYFQNEAQLDKSGLPSDRFFAERPEGSVSTLKIQRTQQEDSAVYLCASSSDVKSYGYTFGSGTRLTVV.